Shown below are 26 T cell receptor beta chains from a single sample sequenced in a study of blood T cell repertoires in COVID-19. Here immunoSEQ multiplex PCR was the method, and the copy in TCRdb shows in-frame clones only, minus some. The data hold roughly 83,000 clones, with about 84% observed a single time. Sample: peripheral blood. The source is a man aged 50-60 years with active COVID-19.

This clone was counted only a few times. This chain links TRBV7-9 with TRBJ1-5; TRBD1 might be the D (5 bases). The CDR3 is made up of 15 amino acids. Germline lookup yields CDR1 SEHNR and CDR2 FQNEAQ (reference sequence). Trimming removed 3 bases from V and 0 bases from J, with 9 bases in between. The CDR3 is CASSFDRNSNQPQHF. The CDR3 DNA sequence: TGTGCCAGCAGCTTCGACAGAAATAGCAATCAGCCCCAGCATTTT.

The chain couples TRBV7-9 to TRBJ1-3, with D unresolved. CDR3 length equals 13 residues. The V end was cut by 7 bases, the J end by 2 bases, with 9 bases between. Germline V lookup: CDR1 SEHNR, CDR2 FQNEAQ (reference sequence). The CDR3 coding sequence is TGTGCCAGCATAGAGGGCGCTGGAAACACCATATATTTT. It yields the protein CASIEGAGNTIYF.

This chain joins TRBV5-6 and TRBJ1-2, with D uncertain. This CDR3 has 14 residues. V was trimmed by 0 bases and J by 4 bases, leaving 10 bases between them. Germline CDR1 and CDR2: SGHDT and YYEEEE. The CDR3 DNA reads TGTGCCAGCAGCTTGGGAGGCAGCCTCTATGGCTACACCTTC. Encoded protein: CASSLGGSLYGYTF.

The V gene is TRBV3-1 (or the pseudogene TRBV3-2), the J gene TRBJ2-1, with 8 nucleotides matching TRBD2. Trimming cost V 4 bases and J 3 bases; bases outside gene matches: 11. The length of the CDR3 is 17 residues. Germline values: CDR1 LGHDT, CDR2 YNNKEL (reference sequence). In DNA, the CDR3 is TGTGCCAGCAGCCCACCGCTTGGGACTAGAGACTACAATGAGCAGTTCTTC. It is translated as CASSPPLGTRDYNEQFF.

This clone was detected once. CDR3 in amino acids: CASSFNGFDSPLHF. The DNA of the CDR3 is TGTGCCAGCAGCTTTAACGGTTTCGATTCACCCCTCCACTTT. J is TRBJ1-6 and V is TRBV5-4; D is uncertain. Trimming removed 2 bases from V and 8 bases from J, with 11 bases in between. The CDR3 sequence is 14 residues long. Germline V gene sequence: CDR1 SGHNT, CDR2 YYREEE (reference sequence). The variable domain in full, with the rest retrieved from reference TRBV5-4 and TRBJ1-6, is ETGVTQSPTHLIKTRGQQVTLRCSSQSGHNTVSWYQQALGQGPQFIFQYYREEENGRGNFPPRFSGLQFPNYSSELNVNALELDDSALYLCASSFNGFDSPLHFGNGTRLTVT.

The V call is TRBV9, the J call TRBJ2-1; 9 nucleotides agree with TRBD1. The CDR3 contains 16 residues. CDR1 SGDLS and CDR2 YYNGEE come from the germline V gene. J was trimmed by 8 bases and V by 0 bases; bases with no gene match: 9. CDR3 DNA sequence: TGTGCCAGCAGCGTAGGAATACAGGGGGCGCAGGATGAGCAGTTCTTC. Residues: CASSVGIQGAQDEQFF.

V is TRBV7-2 and J is TRBJ2-7; unclear D gene. Trimming removed 0 bases at V and 2 bases at J, with 11 bases between. The CDR3 runs 15 residues. CDR1 SGHTA and CDR2 FQGNSA come from the germline V gene. The CDR3 coding sequence is TGTGCCAGCAGCTTAGCCCAGGCGTTAGCCTACGAGCAGTACTTC. Its protein is CASSLAQALAYEQYF.

V usage is TRBV7-8 and J usage is TRBJ1-2; D is ambiguous. The CDR3 extends over 12 amino acids. The germline V and J ends were trimmed by 4 bases and 7 bases, with 10 bases remaining between them. CDR1 is SGHVS and CDR2 is FQNEAQ in the germline V gene. CDR3 DNA sequence: TGTGCCAGCAGCTCCCCACCGGGTGGCTACACCTTC. Translation: CASSSPPGGYTF.

The rearrangement links TRBV28 to TRBJ1-2; possible D gene TRBD1, 5 bases. V was cut by 4 bases and J by 5 bases, with 14 bases left in between. This CDR3 has 14 residues. The germline V gene has CDR1 MDHEN and CDR2 SYDVKM. The CDR3 here is CASSSRGIFYGYTF. CDR3 in DNA: TGTGCCAGCAGTTCAAGGGGTATCTTTTATGGCTACACCTTC.

V gene TRBV7-8 combines with J gene TRBJ1-5, with 8 bases matching TRBD1. The CDR3 consists of 15 residues. From germline, CDR1 is SGHVS and CDR2 FQNEAQ. V shed 6 bases and J 6 bases; nucleotides not matched to a gene: 10. The CDR3: CASSFGQGGSQPQHF. The CDR3 DNA sequence: TGTGCCAGCAGTTTCGGACAGGGCGGGAGTCAGCCCCAGCATTTT.

CDR3 amino acids: CASSVAGQGYTGELFF. The CDR3 DNA reads as TGTGCCAGCAGCGTAGCGGGACAGGGGTACACCGGGGAGCTGTTTTTT. V is TRBV9 and J is TRBJ2-2; 10 bases are a match to TRBD1. In germline, CDR1 is SGDLS, CDR2 YYNGEE. The length of the CDR3 is 16 residues. V shed 0 bases, J shed 3 bases, and the junction held 2 bases outside the gene matches. Filled out from reference TRBV9 and TRBJ2-2, the complete variable domain reads DSGVTQTPKHLITATGQRVTLRCSPRSGDLSVYWYQQSLDQGLQFLIQYYNGEERAKGNILERFSAQQFPDLHSELNLSSLELGDSALYFCASSVAGQGYTGELFFGEGSRLTVL.

This clone has only a few counts. For the CDR3, the DNA is TGTGCCAGCACCGCCCCTAGGGGGCCCCAGCATTTT. Translation gives CASTAPRGPQHF. The J gene is TRBJ1-5, the V gene TRBV28; D possibly corresponds to TRBD1 (5 bases). CDR3 length: 12 residues. The germline V and J ends were trimmed by 7 bases and 9 bases, with 13 bases remaining between them. Germline assignment: CDR1 MDHEN and CDR2 SYDVKM.

V gene TRBV5-6 combines with J gene TRBJ1-2; D is perhaps TRBD1 (5 bases). The CDR3 length is 11 residues. Trimming stripped 4 bases from V and 8 bases from J, with 9 bases between. Germline V gene sequence: CDR1 SGHDT, CDR2 YYEEEE. The CDR3 reads CASSQGLGYTF. CDR3 sequence (DNA): TGTGCCAGCAGCCAGGGTCTGGGCTACACCTTC.

The gene calls are TRBV6-5 and TRBJ1-5; 10 nucleotides agree with TRBD1. The CDR3 runs to 14 residues. V was clipped by 6 bases and J by 6 bases; unmatched bases: 5. Germline assignment: CDR1 MNHEY and CDR2 SVGAGI. The CDR3 protein is CASRPDRGSQPQHF. CDR3 nucleotide sequence: TGTGCCAGCAGACCGGACAGGGGGTCTCAGCCCCAGCATTTT.

The chain couples TRBV30 to TRBJ1-5; TRBD1 matches 8 bases. With 1 base clipped from V and 4 bases from J, the junction kept 9 bases outside the gene matches. The CDR3 has 16 amino acids. Germline-derived CDR1 and CDR2 are GTSNPN and SVGIG (reference sequence). As DNA, the CDR3 is TGTGCCTGGAGTGACTACGGACAGGGCAGGAATCAGCCCCAGCATTTT. Residues: CAWSDYGQGRNQPQHF.

Worth noting for this clone: The junction and the germline gene differ at one end; a read error may be behind it. This chain joins TRBV20-1 and TRBJ2-7; 8 nucleotides align to TRBD2. From germline, CDR1 is DFQATT and CDR2 SNEGSKA (reference sequence). The CDR3 spans 11 residues. The DNA of the CDR3 is TGCAGTGCTAGAGCTGAAGGACTAGCAACCTTC. Residues: CSARAEGLATF.

This clone was recorded a few times. This chain links TRBV19 with TRBJ1-5, with D hard to call. The CDR3 has 14 amino acids. Deletions cut 5 bases from V and 0 bases from J, with 8 bases between. In germline, CDR1 is LNHDA, CDR2 SQIVND (reference sequence). In DNA form, the CDR3 reads TGTGCCAGTAGTCCGACTTATAGCAATCAGCCCCAGCATTTT. It is translated as CASSPTYSNQPQHF.

This clone was counted once. V and J are TRBV11-2 and TRBJ1-2; the D gene is possibly TRBD1 (6 bases). V lost 1 base, J lost 8 bases, and 11 bases lay in between. CDR1 is SGHAT, CDR2 FQNNGV, per germline. There are 13 residues in the CDR3. For the CDR3, the DNA is TGTGCCAGCAGCTTAGTACAGGGAGGGGGCTACACCTTC. This encodes CASSLVQGGGYTF.

The chain uses TRBV5-1 and TRBJ2-6; D possibly corresponds to TRBD1 (6 bases). CDR3 length: 15 amino acids. Trimming stripped 3 bases from V and 2 bases from J, with 9 bases between. In germline, CDR1 is SGHRS, CDR2 YFSETQ. The CDR3 loop is CASSSTGPGANVLTF. The CDR3 DNA reads TGCGCCAGCAGCTCCACAGGGCCTGGGGCCAACGTCCTGACTTTC.

The V call is TRBV18, the J call TRBJ2-1; possible D gene TRBD2, 6 bases. Deletions cut 4 bases from V and 6 bases from J, with 19 bases between. The CDR3 consists of 16 residues. CDR1 KGHSH and CDR2 LQKENI come from the germline V gene. The CDR3 coding sequence is TGTGCCAGCTCACTGAGATGGGGGAGGTCGAGCAATGAGCAGTTCTTC. This encodes CASSLRWGRSSNEQFF.

V gene TRBV30 combines with J gene TRBJ2-2, with TRBD1 as a possible D gene (6 bases). CDR1 is GTSNPN and CDR2 is SVGIG in the germline V gene (reference sequence). The CDR3 sequence is 14 residues long. The germline V and J ends were trimmed by 4 bases and 7 bases, with 16 bases remaining between them. The CDR3 here is CAWKLSTGFGELFF. The CDR3 bases are TGTGCCTGGAAGTTATCCACAGGGTTCGGGGAGCTGTTTTTT.

J is TRBJ1-5 and V is TRBV7-8; D might be TRBD1 (6 bases). Germline loops: CDR1 SGHVS, CDR2 FQNEAQ. This CDR3 is 16 amino acids long. Trimming took off 3 bases at V and 3 bases at J, with 15 bases between the two ends. This chain's CDR3 is CASSFQGIELNQPQHF. The CDR3 nucleotides are TGTGCCAGCAGCTTTCAGGGGATTGAGCTCAATCAGCCCCAGCATTTT.

The chain uses TRBV7-2 and TRBJ1-4, with TRBD1 identical over 7 bases. V lost 5 bases to trimming and J lost 4 bases; unmatched junction nucleotides: 7. The CDR3 is made up of 15 amino acids. Germline CDR1 is SGHTA and CDR2 is FQGNSA. The CDR3 protein is CASSDRVWGNEKLFF. The DNA for the CDR3 is TGTGCCAGCAGCGACAGGGTTTGGGGTAATGAAAAACTGTTTTTT.

The rearrangement uses TRBV5-1 and TRBJ1-5; 8 positions match TRBD1. This CDR3 is 14 amino acids long. V lost 4 bases and J lost 4; bases outside the gene matches: 4. Germline V gene sequence: CDR1 SGHRS, CDR2 YFSETQ. The CDR3 DNA is TGCGCCAGCAGCCCGGGGACAGGTAATCAGCCCCAGCATTTT. Its translation: CASSPGTGNQPQHF.

The V and J genes are TRBV7-9 and TRBJ2-7; D not certain. Germline lookup yields CDR1 SEHNR and CDR2 FQNEAQ (reference sequence). The CDR3 contains 11 residues. V was pared by 1 base and J by 9 bases, with 7 bases between. Here the CDR3 reads CASSLGPGQYF. CDR3 bases: TGTGCCAGCAGCTTAGGCCCGGGGCAGTACTTC.

As to this clone: Because the CDR3 is missing its conserved closing phenylalanine or tryptophan, this is likely a read error. It is unclear where the CDR3 begins or ends on the DNA, so no DNA is shown, and the CDR3 is as TCRdb lists it. The chain has TRBV14 and TRBJ2-7; the table names TRBD2, a call not compared with the DNA. Termini included, the CDR3 measures 12 amino acids. Per the germline V gene, CDR1 is SGHDN and CDR2 is FVKESK. The CDR3 reads CASSQEGGAPHL.